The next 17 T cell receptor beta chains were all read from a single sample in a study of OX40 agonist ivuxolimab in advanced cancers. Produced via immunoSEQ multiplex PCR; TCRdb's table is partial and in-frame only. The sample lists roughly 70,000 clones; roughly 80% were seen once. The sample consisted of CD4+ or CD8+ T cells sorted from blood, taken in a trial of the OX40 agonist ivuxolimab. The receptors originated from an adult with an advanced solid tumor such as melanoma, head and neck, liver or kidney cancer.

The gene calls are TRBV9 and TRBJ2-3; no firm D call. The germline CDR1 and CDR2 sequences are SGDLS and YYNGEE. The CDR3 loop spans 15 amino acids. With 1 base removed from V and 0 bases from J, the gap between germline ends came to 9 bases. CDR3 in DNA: TGTGCCAGCAGCGTAACGGAATATAGCACAGATACGCAGTATTTT. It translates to CASSVTEYSTDTQYF. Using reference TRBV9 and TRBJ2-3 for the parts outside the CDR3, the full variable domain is DSGVTQTPKHLITATGQRVTLRCSPRSGDLSVYWYQQSLDQGLQFLIQYYNGEERAKGNILERFSAQQFPDLHSELNLSSLELGDSALYFCASSVTEYSTDTQYFGPGTRLTVL.

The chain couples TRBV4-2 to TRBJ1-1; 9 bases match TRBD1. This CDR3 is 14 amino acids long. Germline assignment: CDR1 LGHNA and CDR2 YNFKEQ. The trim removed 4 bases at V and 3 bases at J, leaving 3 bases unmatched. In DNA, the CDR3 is TGTGCCAGCAGCCGGACAGGGGAGGACACTGAAGCTTTCTTT. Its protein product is CASSRTGEDTEAFF.

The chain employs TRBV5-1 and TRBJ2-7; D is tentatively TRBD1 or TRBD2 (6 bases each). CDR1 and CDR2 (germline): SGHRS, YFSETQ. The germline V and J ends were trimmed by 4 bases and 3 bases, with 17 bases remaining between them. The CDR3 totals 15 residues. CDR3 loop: CASSPGARSLYEQYF. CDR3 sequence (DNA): TGCGCCAGCAGCCCGGGGGCCAGGTCCCTCTACGAGCAGTACTTC.

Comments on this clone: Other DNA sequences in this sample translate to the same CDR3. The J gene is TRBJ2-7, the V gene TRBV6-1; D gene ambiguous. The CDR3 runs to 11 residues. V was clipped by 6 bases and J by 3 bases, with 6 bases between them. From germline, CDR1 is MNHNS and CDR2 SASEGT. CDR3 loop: CASSRSYEQYF. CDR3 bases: TGTGCCAGCAGCCGAAGCTACGAGCAGTACTTC.

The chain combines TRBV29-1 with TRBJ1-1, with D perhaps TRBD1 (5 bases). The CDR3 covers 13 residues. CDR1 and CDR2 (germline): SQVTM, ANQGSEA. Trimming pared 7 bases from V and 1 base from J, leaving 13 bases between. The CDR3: CSAQVGGNTEAFF. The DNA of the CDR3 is TGCAGCGCCCAAGTCGGGGGGAACACTGAAGCTTTCTTT. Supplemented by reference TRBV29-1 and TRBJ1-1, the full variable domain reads SAVISQKPSRDICQRGTSLTIQCQVDSQVTMMFWYRQQPGQSLTLIATANQGSEATYESGFVIDKFPISRPNLTFSTLTVSNMSPEDSSIYLCSAQVGGNTEAFFGQGTRLTVV.

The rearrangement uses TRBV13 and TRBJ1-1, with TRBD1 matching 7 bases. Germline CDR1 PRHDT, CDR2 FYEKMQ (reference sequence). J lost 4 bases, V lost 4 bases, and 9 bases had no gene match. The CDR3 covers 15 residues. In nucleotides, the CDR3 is TGTGCCAGCAGCTCAGGGGGGAGGGCGAGCACTGAAGCTTTCTTT. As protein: CASSSGGRASTEAFF.

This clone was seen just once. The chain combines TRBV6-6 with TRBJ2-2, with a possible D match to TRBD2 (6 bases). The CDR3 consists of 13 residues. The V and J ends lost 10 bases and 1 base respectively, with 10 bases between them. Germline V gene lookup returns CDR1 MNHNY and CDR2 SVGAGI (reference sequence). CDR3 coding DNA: TGTGCCACCGGGGGAGGGAACACCGGGGAGCTGTTTTTT. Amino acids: CATGGGNTGELFF.

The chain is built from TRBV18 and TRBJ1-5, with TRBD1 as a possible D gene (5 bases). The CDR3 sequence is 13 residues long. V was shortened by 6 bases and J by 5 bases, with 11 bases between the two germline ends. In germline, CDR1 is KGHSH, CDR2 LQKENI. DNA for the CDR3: TGTGCCAGCTCCCTAGCGGGGGATCAGCCCCAGCATTTT. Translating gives CASSLAGDQPQHF.

The CDR3 loop reads CSVPDRDDTYEQYF. For the CDR3, the DNA is TGCAGCGTCCCGGACAGGGACGACACCTACGAGCAGTACTTC. V usage is TRBV29-1 and J usage is TRBJ2-7; 8 bases are shared with TRBD1. The CDR3 length is 14 residues. Trimming took 6 bases from V and 2 from J; bases not matched to a gene: 9. The V gene's germline CDR1 is SQVTM and CDR2 ANQGSEA.

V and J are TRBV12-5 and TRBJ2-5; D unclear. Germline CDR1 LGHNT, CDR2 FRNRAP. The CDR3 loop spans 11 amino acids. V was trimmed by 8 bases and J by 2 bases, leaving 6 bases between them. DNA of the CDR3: TGTGCTAGTAGTCTTCAAGAGACCCAGTACTTC. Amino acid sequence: CASSLQETQYF.

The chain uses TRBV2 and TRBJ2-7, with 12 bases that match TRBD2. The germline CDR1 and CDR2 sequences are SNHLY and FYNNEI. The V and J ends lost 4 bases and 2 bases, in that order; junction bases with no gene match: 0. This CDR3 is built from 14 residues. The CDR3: CASSGTSGTYEQYF. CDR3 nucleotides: TGTGCCAGCAGTGGGACTAGCGGGACCTACGAGCAGTACTTC.

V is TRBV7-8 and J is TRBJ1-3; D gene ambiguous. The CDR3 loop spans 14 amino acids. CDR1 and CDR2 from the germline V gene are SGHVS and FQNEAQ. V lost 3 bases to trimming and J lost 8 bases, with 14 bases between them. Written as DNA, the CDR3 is TGTGCCAGCAGCTTCAATTCGTTTACAGACACCATATATTTT. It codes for CASSFNSFTDTIYF. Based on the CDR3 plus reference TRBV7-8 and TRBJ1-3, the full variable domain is GAGVSQSPRYKVAKRGQDVALRCDPISGHVSLFWYQQALGQGPEFLTYFQNEAQLDKSGLPSDRFFAERPEGSVSTLKIQRTQQEDSAVYLCASSFNSFTDTIYFGEGSWLTVV.

In DNA form, the CDR3 reads TGTGCCAGCAGCTTAGACAATAGCAATCAGCCCCAGCATTTT. Translating gives CASSLDNSNQPQHF. The V and J genes are TRBV7-8 and TRBJ1-5; D unclear. Per germline, CDR1 SGHVS and CDR2 FQNEAQ. The CDR3 covers 14 residues. V lost 1 base to trimming and J lost 0 bases, with 4 bases between them.

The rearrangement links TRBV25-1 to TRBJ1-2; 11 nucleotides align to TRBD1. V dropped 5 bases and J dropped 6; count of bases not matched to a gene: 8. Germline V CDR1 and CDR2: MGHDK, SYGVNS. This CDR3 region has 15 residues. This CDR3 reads CASSSTGQGADGYTF. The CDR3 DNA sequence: TGTGCCAGCAGTTCGACCGGACAGGGGGCAGATGGCTACACCTTC.

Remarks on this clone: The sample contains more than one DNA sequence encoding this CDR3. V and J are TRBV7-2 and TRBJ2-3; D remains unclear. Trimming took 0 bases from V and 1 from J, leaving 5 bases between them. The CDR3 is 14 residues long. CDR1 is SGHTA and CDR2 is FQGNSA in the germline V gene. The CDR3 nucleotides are TGTGCCAGCAGCTTAGCAGGAGGCACAGATACGCAGTATTTT. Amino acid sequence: CASSLAGGTDTQYF.

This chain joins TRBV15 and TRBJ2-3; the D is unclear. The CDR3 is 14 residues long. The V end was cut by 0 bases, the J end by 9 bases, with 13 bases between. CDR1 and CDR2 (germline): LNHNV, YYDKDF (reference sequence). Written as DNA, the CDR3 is TGTGCCACCAGCAGAGATCAATTTTGGGGAACGCAGTATTTT. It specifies CATSRDQFWGTQYF.

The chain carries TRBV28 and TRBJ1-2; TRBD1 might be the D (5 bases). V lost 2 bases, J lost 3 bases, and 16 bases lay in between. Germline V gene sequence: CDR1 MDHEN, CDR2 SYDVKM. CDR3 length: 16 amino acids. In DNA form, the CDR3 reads TGTGCCAGCAGTTTAAGGGGCTCAAGCGCGGACTATGGCTACACCTTC. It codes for CASSLRGSSADYGYTF.